The clone carrying this T cell receptor beta chain was counted many times. Its antigen is unidentified. This specimen comes from a study of T cells in Graves' hyperthyroidism and ophthalmopathy. Study results and caveats: Ophthalmopathy could be told apart from stable hyperthyroidism with a 13 V-J model. The blood repertoire included most of the expanded thyroid clonotypes above 0.001.

The CDR3 runs 15 residues. The germline CDR1 and CDR2 sequences are SNHLY and FYNNEI. V lost 6 bases, J lost 5 bases, and 20 bases lay in between. From RNA transcripts, TCR beta CDR3 regions were amplified. RT-PCR in the first round (using the HTBI primer set) targeted the TCR CDR3. TCRdb re-analysed the multiplex PCR reads in MiXCR, keeping a single row per CDR3 protein. The data contain roughly 350,000 distinct CDR3 sequences, about 15% of them singletons. Every diagnosis used clinical symptoms, serum thyroxine and TRAb, thyroid ultrasound and orbital computed tomography. Source material: blood. The chain carries TRBV2 and TRBJ2-7; D unclear. The TCR sequence derives from a woman in her thirties with Graves' ophthalmopathy. In DNA, the CDR3 is TGTGCCAGCAGGTCGCCCCTCACCGGTAAAGACGAGCAGTACTTC. It yields the protein CASRSPLTGKDEQYF.